This is a list of T cell receptor beta chains from one sample in a study of shared clonotypes between healthy human individuals. Method: immunoSEQ multiplex PCR; TCRdb's copy keeps in-frame clones and lacks some. Among some 2,100,000 clones listed, more than 90% were seen once. Sample: naive CD4+ T cells sorted from blood. All receptors derive from a man between 18 and 29 years old in good health. Each CDR3 is given with its conserved first and last residue. Fields, in order: J gene, V gene, clone size, D gene, CDR3 DNA, CDR3 protein. The D gene is left open where the match is weak. Where a row states a size, it is once, few, many or the class of an expanded clone; other rows omit it.

TRBJ2-7 TRBV4-1 . . TGCGCCAGCAGCCAAGGAGGAGGGATGACCTACGAGCAGTACTTC CASSQGGGMTYEQYF
TRBJ1-5 TRBV19 once TRBD1 TGTGCCAGTAGTAAGAGGGGGCGCAACAATCAGCCCCAGCATTTT CASSKRGRNNQPQHF
TRBJ2-5 TRBV7-7 . TRBD2 TGTGCTAGCAGCTTAGGTTTAGCGGGAGTTGAGACCCAGTACTTC CASSLGLAGVETQYF
TRBJ1-1 TRBV5-1 . TRBD1 TGCGCCAGCAGCCAGATACAGGGGAGGAACACTGAAGCTTTCTTT CASSQIQGRNTEAFF
TRBJ2-1 TRBV10-3 . TRBD2 TGTGCCATCAGTGAGGCGGGGGGGCCGGTTGAGCAGTTCTTC CAISEAGGPVEQFF
TRBJ1-3 TRBV11-2 . . TGTGCCAGCAGCTTAGTGTCAGGATGGACGGATCCTAACCGAAACACCATATATTTT CASSLVSGWTDPNRNTIYF
TRBJ2-7 TRBV6-1 . . TGTGCCAGCACACCAGCCTTATCCTACGAGCAGTACTTC CASTPALSYEQYF
TRBJ2-6 TRBV7-9 . . TGTGCCAGCAGCGCGGCGTATCCGGGAGGGGCCAACGTCCTGACTTTC CASSAAYPGGANVLTF
TRBJ2-5 TRBV10-3 . . TGTGCCATCAGTGAACTGGGTCTGAAAGAGACCCAGTACTTC CAISELGLKETQYF
TRBJ2-7 TRBV11-1 . . TGTGCCAGCAGCTTGTTGTCCTCCTACGAGCAGTACTTC CASSLLSSYEQYF
TRBJ2-2 TRBV5-4 . TRBD2 TGTGCCAGCAGCCAAGCGGGGGGGAACACCGGGGAGCTGTTTTTT CASSQAGGNTGELFF
TRBJ2-4 TRBV2 . TRBD1 TGTGCCAGCAAAGAGGACAGGGAAAACATTCAGTACTTC CASKEDRENIQYF
TRBJ2-6 TRBV30 . . TGTGCCTGGAGTACAGGGGCCAACGTCCTGACTTTC CAWSTGANVLTF
TRBJ2-1 TRBV5-1 . . TGCGCCAGCAGCTCGACAGTGAGTGAGCAGTTCTTC CASSSTVSEQFF
TRBJ2-3 TRBV6-6 . TRBD2 TGTGCCAGCATCCCGGGGGGGACTAGCACAGATACGCAGTATTTT CASIPGGTSTDTQYF
TRBJ2-1 TRBV28 . TRBD2 TGTGCCAGCAGCCCCTGGCGGGGGGGCCTGAGGAATGAGCAGTTCTTC CASSPWRGGLRNEQFF
TRBJ1-1 TRBV18 . . TGTGCCAGCTCACCACGGGACCTGCCGAACACTGAAGCTTTCTTT CASSPRDLPNTEAFF
TRBJ2-2 TRBV19 . TRBD1 TGTGCCAGTAGTGCCGGGACAGCGAACACCGGGGAGCTGTTTTTT CASSAGTANTGELFF
TRBJ2-7 TRBV10-3 . TRBD1 TGTGCCATCAGTGGGACAGGGAAAGAGGGATACGAGCAGTACTTC CAISGTGKEGYEQYF
TRBJ1-2 TRBV6-5 . TRBD1 TGTGCCAGCACCAACCAGGGGACAGGGAGCTATGGCTACACCTTC CASTNQGTGSYGYTF
TRBJ2-7 TRBV6-1 . . TGTGCCAGCAGTGAAGCGGGGGTACAGTCCCGCTGGCAGTACTTC CASSEAGVQSRWQYF
TRBJ2-1 TRBV7-7 . . TGTGCTAGCAGTCTCGGCGCCGGGTCCTACAATGAGCAGTTCTTC CASSLGAGSYNEQFF
TRBJ2-5 TRBV7-8 . . TGTGCCAGCAGCACCGGGGTTCAAGAGACCCAGTACTTC CASSTGVQETQYF
TRBJ2-3 TRBV7-2 . TRBD2 TGTGCCAGCAGCCTTATGCCAGGAGCGGGAGTCAACACAGATACGCAGTATTTT CASSLMPGAGVNTDTQYF
TRBJ1-3 TRBV7-2 . . TGTGCCAGCAGCTTAGTCCGGGGCTCTGGAAACACCATATATTTT CASSLVRGSGNTIYF
TRBJ2-5 TRBV19 . . TGTGCCAGTAAGAGGGGGGCCGTGTATGAGACCCAGTACTTC CASKRGAVYETQYF